These 6 T cell receptor beta chains came from one sample sequenced in a study of blood T cell repertoires in COVID-19. The data were produced by immunoSEQ multiplex PCR, yet TCRdb's version contains in-frame clones alone and is incomplete. The sample includes 300,000 or so clones, around nine tenths of them seen just once. Input material: peripheral blood. The receptor set was obtained from a man aged 70 or older with acute or convalescent COVID-19.

The chain uses TRBV28 and TRBJ1-5, with D possibly TRBD1 on 5 matching bases. V was cut by 3 bases and J by 0 bases, with 12 bases left in between. The CDR3 extends over 16 amino acids. Germline CDR1 reads MDHEN; CDR2 reads SYDVKM. Here the CDR3 reads CASSFFQGGSNQPQHF. The DNA of the CDR3 is TGTGCCAGCAGTTTCTTTCAGGGAGGTAGCAATCAGCCCCAGCATTTT.

The rearrangement links TRBV20-1 to TRBJ2-5, with 7 bases matching TRBD1. There are 14 residues in the CDR3. J was trimmed by 1 base and V by 3 bases; bases with no gene match: 5. Germline V CDR1 and CDR2: DFQATT, SNEGSKA (reference sequence). CDR3 DNA sequence: TGCAGTGCTAGTTCGACAGGGATCCAAGAGACCCAGTACTTC. It is translated as CSASSTGIQETQYF.

For this clone: This specimen includes other DNA sequences encoding the same CDR3. The chain couples TRBV6-5 to TRBJ1-1; a possible D gene is TRBD1 (5 bases). With 0 bases removed from V and 1 base from J, the gap between germline ends came to 6 bases. CDR1 is MNHEY, CDR2 SVGAGI, per germline. The CDR3 is made up of 14 amino acids. The CDR3 sequence is CASSYSTGNTEAFF. CDR3 nucleotide sequence: TGTGCCAGCAGTTACTCCACAGGGAACACTGAAGCTTTCTTT.

The chain links TRBV15 to TRBJ2-7, with 12 nucleotides matching TRBD2. Per the germline V gene, CDR1 is LNHNV and CDR2 is YYDKDF (reference sequence). This CDR3 is 17 amino acids long. Trimming removed 4 bases from V and 3 bases from J; junction bases left unmatched: 10. The CDR3 loop reads CATSISSGRAGRYEQYF. In nucleotides, the CDR3 is TGTGCCACCAGCATATCTAGCGGGAGGGCCGGCCGCTACGAGCAGTACTTC.

The rearrangement joins TRBV14 to TRBJ2-7, with 8 bases that match TRBD2. The germline V gene has CDR1 SGHDN and CDR2 FVKESK. The V segment lost 8 bases and the J segment 0 bases; nucleotides outside the gene matches: 9. The CDR3 spans 15 residues. DNA of the CDR3: TGTGCCAGCCCACCGGGAGGGAAGTTCTCCTACGAGCAGTACTTC. This sequence encodes CASPPGGKFSYEQYF. Combining the CDR3 with reference TRBV14 and TRBJ2-7 gives the whole variable domain EAGVTQFPSHSVIEKGQTVTLRCDPISGHDNLYWYRRVMGKEIKFLLHFVKESKQDESGMPNNRFLAERTGGTYSTLKVQPAELEDSGVYFCASPPGGKFSYEQYFGPGTRLTVT.

V and J are TRBV5-8 and TRBJ2-7, with D tentatively TRBD1 (6 bases). This CDR3 has 16 amino acids. Trimming removed 0 bases from V and 3 bases from J, with 16 bases in between. The V gene's germline CDR1 is SGHTS and CDR2 YDEGEE. CDR3 residues: CASSLVLTGSFYEQYF. CDR3 DNA sequence: TGTGCCAGCAGCTTGGTTTTAACAGGGAGTTTCTACGAGCAGTACTTC.